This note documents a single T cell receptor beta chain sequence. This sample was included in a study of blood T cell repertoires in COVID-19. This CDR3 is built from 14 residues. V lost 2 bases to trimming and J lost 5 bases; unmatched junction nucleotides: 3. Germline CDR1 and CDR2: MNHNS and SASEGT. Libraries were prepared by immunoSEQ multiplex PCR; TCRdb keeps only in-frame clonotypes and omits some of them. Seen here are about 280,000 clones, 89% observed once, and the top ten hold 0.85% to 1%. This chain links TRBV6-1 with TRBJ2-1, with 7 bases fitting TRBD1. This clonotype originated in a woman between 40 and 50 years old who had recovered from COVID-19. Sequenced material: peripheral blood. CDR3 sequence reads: CASSEYGTDNEQFF. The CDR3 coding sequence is TGTGCCAGCAGTGAATACGGGACAGACAATGAGCAGTTCTTC.